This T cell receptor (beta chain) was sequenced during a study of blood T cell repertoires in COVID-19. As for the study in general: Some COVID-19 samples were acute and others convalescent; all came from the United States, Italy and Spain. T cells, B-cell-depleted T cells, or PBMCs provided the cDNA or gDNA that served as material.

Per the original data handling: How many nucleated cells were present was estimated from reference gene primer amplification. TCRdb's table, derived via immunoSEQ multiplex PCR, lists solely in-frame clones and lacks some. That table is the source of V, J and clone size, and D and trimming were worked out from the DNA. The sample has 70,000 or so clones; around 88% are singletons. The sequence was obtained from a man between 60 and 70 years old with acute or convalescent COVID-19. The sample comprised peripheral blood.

The CDR3 nucleotides are TGTGCCAGCAGCCCCTCCGGGACAGGTCGTGCCACAGATACGCAGTATTTT. It specifies CASSPSGTGRATDTQYF. V gene TRBV9 combines with J gene TRBJ2-3, with 8 nucleotides matching TRBD1. Germline assignment: CDR1 SGDLS and CDR2 YYNGEE. The CDR3 length is 17 residues. V trimming: 4 bases; J trimming: 2 bases; junction bases outside the gene matches: 12.